What follows are 9 T cell receptor beta chains derived from one specimen sequenced in a study of regulatory T cells in long-lasting Graves disease. Time point meaning: persistent/refractory GD, antithyroid drugs over 5 years with positive TRAb. Extracted RNA from PBMCs served as the source of the TCR library. The TCR beta library used iRepertoire HTBI primers with Arm-PCR amplification of CDR3. TCRdb used MiXCR to reprocess the multiplex PCR reads, holding one entry per CDR3 protein. The sample lists a few hundred thousand distinct CDR3 sequences, about 23% occurring once. Sequences were derived from peripheral blood mononuclear cells (PBMCs), sampled when the disease was refractory, from a patient treated with antithyroid drugs. The receptor set was obtained from a woman between 40 and 55 years old with Graves disease.

There are many counts of this clonotype. The CDR3 DNA follows: TGTGCCAGCAGTTTATATCCGACGGCCAAAAACATTCAGTACTTC. Encoded protein: CASSLYPTAKNIQYF. The rearrangement links TRBV6-5 to TRBJ2-4, with unresolved D. This CDR3 is 15 amino acids long. V gave up 4 bases and J gave up 1 base, with 11 bases separating them. From germline, CDR1 is MNHEY and CDR2 SVGAGI.

The J gene is TRBJ2-1, the V gene TRBV14; 8 positions agree with TRBD2. The CDR3 has 15 amino acids. The trim removed 4 bases at V and 7 bases at J, leaving 9 bases unmatched. Germline assignment: CDR1 SGHDN and CDR2 FVKESK. CDR3 nucleotide sequence: TGTGCCAGCAGCCGAATACTTGGGACTAGTAATGAGCAGTTCTTC. Encoded protein: CASSRILGTSNEQFF.

The table lists this clonotype with many counts. The gene calls are TRBV7-2 and TRBJ2-7; TRBD1 is a possible D gene (5 bases). The CDR3 is made up of 14 amino acids. The ends were cut back, 2 bases at V and 3 bases at J, with 11 bases in the middle. Germline CDR1 is SGHTA and CDR2 is FQGNSA. DNA of the CDR3: TGTGCCAGCAGCTTATTCGAGACAGACTACGAGCAGTACTTC. It yields the protein CASSLFETDYEQYF.

The genes are TRBV27 and TRBJ2-7, with D possibly matching TRBD2 (6 bases). Trimming cost V 2 bases and J 2 bases, with 16 bases left between them. The CDR3 runs 16 residues. Germline V gene data show CDR1 as MNHEY and CDR2 as SMNVEV (reference sequence). The DNA of the CDR3 is TGTGCCAGCAGTTTAGAAATTGGCGGGGCCACCTACGAGCAGTACTTC. It specifies CASSLEIGGATYEQYF.

The V and J genes are TRBV20-1 and TRBJ2-7; D is unclear. Germline values: CDR1 DFQATT, CDR2 SNEGSKA (reference sequence). Deletions cut 0 bases from V and 0 bases from J, with 21 bases between. The length of the CDR3 is 18 residues. CDR3 nucleotides: TGCAGTGCTAGAGATTCCAGGATCAAAATTGCGAGCTCCTACGAGCAGTACTTC. Protein sequence: CSARDSRIKIASSYEQYF.

A few counts support this clonotype. The chain uses TRBV12-3 or TRBV12-4 and TRBJ1-3; D is perhaps TRBD1 (6 bases). The CDR3 runs to 17 residues. Trimming pared 6 bases from V and 0 bases from J, leaving 18 bases between. CDR3 loop: CASSPPTGQSSGNTIYF. CDR3 DNA sequence: TGTGCCAGCAGCCCACCAACCGGACAGTCCTCTGGAAACACCATATATTTT.

The genes are TRBV29-1 and TRBJ2-7; a possible D gene is TRBD2 (5 bases). Between the trimmed V and J ends, which lost 3 bases and 2 bases, there was a span of 11 bases. Germline loops: CDR1 SQVTM, CDR2 ANQGSEA. The CDR3 covers 13 residues. The CDR3 DNA follows: TGCAGCGTTGAGGGGAGCGTACCCTACGAGCAGTACTTC. Residues: CSVEGSVPYEQYF.

The chain recombines TRBV28 with TRBJ2-2; D call uncertain. Germline V CDR1 and CDR2: MDHEN, SYDVKM. The CDR3 covers 12 residues. V lost 7 bases, J lost 3 bases, and 6 bases lay in between. CDR3 amino acids: CASNGYTGELFF. CDR3 coding DNA: TGTGCCAGCAACGGTTACACCGGGGAGCTGTTTTTT.

This clonotype was seen repeatedly, ten times or more. The genes are TRBV20-1 and TRBJ2-7; perhaps D is TRBD1 or TRBD2 (6 bases each). Germline V CDR1 and CDR2: DFQATT, SNEGSKA (reference sequence). The CDR3 sequence is 13 residues long. V lost 5 bases to trimming and J lost 2 bases, with 13 bases between them. The CDR3: CSAGGGKPYEQYF. The CDR3 nucleotides are TGCAGTGCTGGGGGCGGGAAGCCCTACGAGCAGTACTTC.